The clone carrying this T cell receptor beta chain was seen a handful of times. Original data processing: Amplified reference gene primers provided the basis for estimating nucleated cell counts. This table comes from immunoSEQ multiplex PCR, and its TCRdb copy is limited to in-frame clones, with some not included. The V and J calls and clone size were taken over from that table, and D and trimming were inferred from the DNA. The table records about 320,000 clones, about 91% of them present only once. The data derive from a study of blood T cell repertoires in COVID-19. Turning to the study itself: Researchers got acute and convalescent COVID-19 samples from the United States, Italy and Spain. Nucleic acid was either cDNA or gDNA, and it came from T cells, B-cell-depleted T cells, or PBMCs.

During active infection, Seattle patients enrolled and were then monitored through disease. Sequenced material: peripheral blood. This sequence originates from a woman aged 25 to 39 with COVID-19, enrolled during active disease.

CDR3 DNA sequence: TGTGCCAGCAGTGCCCGGGACAGGGGGAATAATTCACCCCTCCACTTT. This codes for CASSARDRGNNSPLHF. V gene TRBV6-1 combines with J gene TRBJ1-6, with 11 bases matching TRBD1. This CDR3 region has 16 residues. Germline assignment: CDR1 MNHNS and CDR2 SASEGT. V lost 4 bases, J lost 5 bases, and 4 bases stayed unmatched.